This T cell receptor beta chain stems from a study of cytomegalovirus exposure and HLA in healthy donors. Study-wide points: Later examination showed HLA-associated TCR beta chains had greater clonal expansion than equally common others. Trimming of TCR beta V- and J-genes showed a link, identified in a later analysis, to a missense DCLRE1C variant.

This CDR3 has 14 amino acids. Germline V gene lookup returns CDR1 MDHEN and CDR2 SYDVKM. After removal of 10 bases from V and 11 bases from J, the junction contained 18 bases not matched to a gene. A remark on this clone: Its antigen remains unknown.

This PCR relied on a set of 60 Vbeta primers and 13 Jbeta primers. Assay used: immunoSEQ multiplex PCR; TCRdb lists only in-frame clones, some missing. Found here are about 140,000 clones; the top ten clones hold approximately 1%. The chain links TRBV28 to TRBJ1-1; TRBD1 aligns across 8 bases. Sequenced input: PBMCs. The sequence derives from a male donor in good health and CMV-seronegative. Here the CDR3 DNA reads TGTGCCACCTACTTGGGGCAGGGGGCTCGGGTTGCTTTCTTT. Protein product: CATYLGQGARVAFF. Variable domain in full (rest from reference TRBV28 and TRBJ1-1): DVKVTQSSRYLVKRTGEKVFLECVQDMDHENMFWYRQDPGLGLRLIYFSYDVKMKEKGDIPEGYSVSREKKERFSLILESASTNQTSMYLCATYLGQGARVAFFGQGTRLTVV.